This section outlines one T cell receptor (beta chain) sequence together with its context. The sample originates from a study of OX40 agonist ivuxolimab in advanced cancers. The repertoire was sequenced with immunoSEQ multiplex PCR; TCRdb's copy has only in-frame clones and lacks some. The sample has 99,000 or so clones, roughly 90% seen once; the top ten hold 0.3% to 0.4%. The CDR3 consists of 11 residues. After removal of 3 bases from V and 15 bases from J, the junction contained 8 bases not matched to a gene. Germline V gives CDR1 DFQATT, CDR2 SNEGSKA (reference sequence). The V and J genes are TRBV20-1 and TRBJ2-1; 7 bases are a match to TRBD2. The clonotype originates from an adult with an advanced solid tumor such as melanoma, head and neck, liver or kidney cancer. The sequenced sample was CD4+ or CD8+ T cells sorted from blood, obtained in a trial of the OX40 agonist ivuxolimab. The CDR3 reads CSARAGVTPFF. CDR3 nucleotide sequence: TGCAGTGCTAGGGCGGGGGTAACCCCGTTCTTC.